These 9 T cell receptor beta chains share one sample of origin, sequenced in a study of PD-L1 blockade in urothelial cancer. The method was immunoSEQ multiplex PCR; TCRdb's version includes in-frame clones alone and lacks a portion of them. The sample consists of around 120,000 clones, roughly 88% of them appearing once. This sample comprised PBMCs, obtained around atezolizumab (anti-PD-L1) treatment. The receptors come from a man aged 45-60 years with urothelial cancer.

The V gene is TRBV27, the J gene TRBJ2-1; 9 bases are shared with TRBD1. Germline V gene data show CDR1 as MNHEY and CDR2 as SMNVEV (reference sequence). The length of the CDR3 is 17 residues. The V gene end was trimmed by 3 bases and the J gene end by 4 bases; junction bases not matched to a gene: 10. CDR3: CASSFDGTGGSYNEQFF. As DNA, the CDR3 is TGTGCCAGCAGTTTCGACGGAACAGGGGGCTCTTACAATGAGCAGTTCTTC.

This clone was observed once. The V gene is TRBV19, the J gene TRBJ2-7; weak D call: TRBD1 (6 bases). The V end was cut by 1 base, the J end by 4 bases, with 17 bases between. This CDR3 comprises 16 residues. The germline V gene has CDR1 LNHDA and CDR2 SQIVND (reference sequence). Here the CDR3 reads CASSIVIGQSLYEQYF. Here the CDR3 DNA reads TGTGCCAGTAGTATAGTTATTGGACAGAGCTTATACGAGCAGTACTTC.

CDR3: CASSLAAGRPSGANVLTF. CDR3 DNA sequence: TGCGCCAGCAGCTTGGCCGCCGGGAGGCCCTCTGGGGCCAACGTCCTGACTTTC. The rearrangement links TRBV5-1 to TRBJ2-6; 7 bases map to TRBD2. Germline trimming cut 0 bases from V and 0 bases from J; bases unmatched to any gene: 6. The CDR3 has 18 residues. From germline, CDR1 is SGHRS and CDR2 YFSETQ.

This clone was counted once. The gene calls are TRBV7-9 and TRBJ2-1; 8 bases agree with TRBD2. There are 15 residues in the CDR3. Germline trimming cut 3 bases from V and 6 bases from J; bases unmatched to any gene: 7. Germline assignment: CDR1 SEHNR and CDR2 FQNEAQ (reference sequence). The CDR3 sequence is CASSFNGRASNEQFF. CDR3 nucleotide sequence: TGTGCCAGCAGCTTCAACGGGAGGGCTTCCAATGAGCAGTTCTTC.

The CDR3 loop reads CASSIKTGTQPQHF. CDR3 DNA sequence: TGTGCCAGTAGTATAAAGACAGGTACTCAGCCCCAGCATTTT. This rearrangement joins TRBV19 to TRBJ1-5, with D possibly TRBD1 on 6 matching bases. Germline loops: CDR1 LNHDA, CDR2 SQIVND (reference sequence). Trimming shortened V by 2 bases and J by 6 bases, and 11 bases separated the two germline ends. The CDR3 sequence is 14 residues long.

Details on this clone: The junction and the germline gene differ at one end; a read error may be behind it. The V gene is TRBV19, the J gene TRBJ2-7; D uncertain. Germline CDR1 reads LNHDA; CDR2 reads SQIVND (reference sequence). The CDR3 has 13 residues. CDR3: CASMGPGYYGQYF. As DNA, the CDR3 is TGTGCCAGTATGGGCCCAGGATATTACGGGCAGTACTTC.

V gene TRBV21-1 combines with J gene TRBJ1-1; the table's D gene call, TRBD1, was not cross checked with the DNA. TRBV21-1 is a pseudogene locus. The CDR3 contains 16 residues. CDR3 in amino acids: CASSDPGQDGVTEAFF. In DNA form, the CDR3 reads TGTGCCAGCAGCGACCCGGGACAGGATGGGGTCACTGAAGCTTTCTTT.

The chain couples TRBV28 to TRBJ1-3; TRBD1 agrees at 11 bases. The CDR3 spans 16 residues. Germline V gene lookup returns CDR1 MDHEN and CDR2 SYDVKM. V gave up 5 bases and J gave up 1 base; unmatched junction bases: 4. Here the CDR3 reads CASSPGQGASGNTIYF. Written as DNA, the CDR3 is TGTGCCAGCAGTCCCGGACAGGGGGCGTCTGGAAACACCATATATTTT.

This rearrangement joins TRBV28 to TRBJ1-2, with 10 nucleotides matching TRBD1. V trimming: 3 bases; J trimming: 6 bases; junction bases outside the gene matches: 7. CDR1 and CDR2 from the germline V gene are MDHEN and SYDVKM. This CDR3 spans 15 amino acids. This CDR3 is CASSFAGTGVHGYTF. For the CDR3, the DNA is TGTGCCAGCAGTTTTGCGGGGACAGGGGTACATGGCTACACCTTC.